The 19 T cell receptor beta chains below come from one sample, sequenced in a study of PD-1 blockade in classical Hodgkin lymphoma (TCRdb year 2020). Libraries were prepared through the immunoSEQ multiplex PCR assay. TCRdb provides this immuneACCESS table in a form limited to in-frame rearrangements. Some clones are lacking; in checked studies, under half of them reflect an unresolved V gene, and why the rest are absent is not known. In all, the sample holds 7,300 or so clones, and approximately 80% of those were seen once. Together, the top ten hold about 30% of the sample. According to the study, the label for this sample's time point signals: cycle 4 day 1 (C4D1), after five to seven weeks of nivolumab. All trial patients had relapsed after autologous stem cell transplantation, with cohorts A, B and C differing in prior brentuximab vedotin exposure. Magnetic negative selection with a Miltenyi CD8+ T cell isolation kit was used to purify CD8+ T cells from thawed PBMCs.

The sequences come from CD8+ T cells from blood, collected before the fourth cycle of nivolumab. The receptors come from a human donor with classical Hodgkin lymphoma.

The chain employs TRBV9 and TRBJ2-1, with D possibly matching TRBD1 (5 bases). This CDR3 contains 14 residues. V gave up 1 base and J gave up 8 bases, with 13 bases separating them. Germline CDR1 is SGDLS and CDR2 is YYNGEE. CDR3 DNA: TGTGCCAGCAGCGTAAGCTGGGGCTCGGATGAGCAGTTCTTC. This gives the protein CASSVSWGSDEQFF.

The chain has TRBV30 and TRBJ2-5; unclear D gene. CDR3 length: 12 residues. Germline CDR1 GTSNPN, CDR2 SVGIG (reference sequence). Trimming removed 4 bases at V and 7 bases at J, with 13 bases between. The CDR3 nucleotides are TGTGCCTGGATACCAGCGCAATGGACCCAGTACTTC. This gives the protein CAWIPAQWTQYF. The whole variable domain, filled in from reference TRBV30 and TRBJ2-5, reads SQTIHQWPATLVQPVGSPLSLECTVEGTSNPNLYWYRQAAGRGLQLLFYSVGIGQISSEVPQNLSASRPQDRQFILSSKKLLLSDSGFYLCAWIPAQWTQYFGPGTRLLVL.

V gene TRBV9 combines with J gene TRBJ2-2, with TRBD1 matching over 7 bases. The CDR3 loop spans 17 amino acids. V lost 2 bases and J lost 0; bases outside the gene matches: 7. Looked up from germline, CDR1 is SGDLS and CDR2 is YYNGEE. The chain's CDR3 is CASSVARDRANTGELFF. CDR3 bases: TGTGCCAGCAGCGTGGCCCGGGACAGAGCGAACACCGGGGAGCTGTTTTTT.

This chain uses TRBV28 with TRBJ2-7; 7 bases map to TRBD2. From germline, CDR1 is MDHEN and CDR2 SYDVKM. The CDR3 has 13 amino acids. J was trimmed by 2 bases and V by 8 bases; bases with no gene match: 6. CDR3 protein: CASRRGGTYEQYF. CDR3 sequence (DNA): TGTGCCAGCCGGCGGGGAGGGACCTACGAGCAGTACTTC.

This chain joins TRBV11-1 and TRBJ1-1; a weak D match, TRBD1 (5 bases). The germline V and J ends were trimmed by 5 bases and 1 base, with 11 bases remaining between them. Germline V CDR1 and CDR2: SGHAT, FQDESV (reference sequence). The CDR3 has 14 amino acids. This CDR3 is CASSRTGENTEAFF. The CDR3 coding sequence is TGTGCCAGCAGCCGAACGGGGGAGAACACTGAAGCTTTCTTT. The full variable domain, with the rest looked up from reference TRBV11-1 and TRBJ1-1, is EAEVAQSPRYKITEKSQAVAFWCDPISGHATLYWYRQILGQGPELLVQFQDESVVDDSQLPKDRFSAERLKGVDSTLKIQPAELGDSAMYLCASSRTGENTEAFFGQGTRLTVV.

This chain connects TRBV7-4 to TRBJ2-3, with TRBD1 matching over 7 bases. CDR1 SGHVT and CDR2 SQSDAQ come from the germline V gene. Trimming took 6 bases from V and 5 from J; bases not matched to a gene: 5. The CDR3 has 13 amino acids. The CDR3 DNA follows: TGTGCCAGCAGGACAGGGTTATTAGATACGCAGTATTTT. It specifies CASRTGLLDTQYF.

CDR3 sequence (DNA): TGTGCCAGCAGCATTAGCGGGGCGAGCACAGATACGCAGTATTTT. Translating it yields CASSISGASTDTQYF. The rearrangement joins TRBV6-6 to TRBJ2-3; 8 bases match TRBD2. Per the germline V gene, CDR1 is MNHNY and CDR2 is SVGAGI (reference sequence). The length of the CDR3 is 15 residues. V lost 6 bases to trimming and J lost 0 bases; unmatched junction nucleotides: 5.

V is TRBV6-4 and J is TRBJ1-1, with a possible D match to TRBD1 (5 bases). The CDR3 loop spans 13 amino acids. Germline V gene data show CDR1 as MRHNA and CDR2 as SNTAGT. Trimming stripped 6 bases from V and 0 bases from J, with 8 bases between. CDR3: CASREQVNTEAFF. CDR3 in DNA: TGTGCCAGCAGAGAACAGGTGAACACTGAAGCTTTCTTT.

A few counts support this clone. The CDR3 protein is CASGGVETSGTGGAYEQYF. The CDR3 region has the DNA TGCGCCAGTGGTGGGGTTGAGACTTCTGGGACAGGGGGCGCCTACGAGCAGTACTTC. J is TRBJ2-7 and V is TRBV10-2; TRBD1 aligns across 12 bases. V lost 9 bases, J lost 2 bases, and 20 bases stayed unmatched. Per the germline V gene, CDR1 is WSHSY and CDR2 is SAAADI. The CDR3 is 19 residues long.

This chain joins TRBV5-6 and TRBJ1-1; tentative D call: TRBD1 (5 bases). V was clipped by 4 bases and J by 0 bases, with 16 bases between them. The germline CDR1 and CDR2 sequences are SGHDT and YYEEEE. The CDR3 loop spans 16 amino acids. The CDR3 sequence: CASSPLQQVLNTEAFF. In DNA form, the CDR3 reads TGTGCCAGCAGCCCACTCCAACAGGTTCTGAACACTGAAGCTTTCTTT.

The chain carries TRBV5-1 and TRBJ2-1, with 9 bases fitting TRBD1. Germline V gene data show CDR1 as SGHRS and CDR2 as YFSETQ. This CDR3 is built from 13 residues. V shed 3 bases, J shed 10 bases, and the junction held 5 bases outside the gene matches. The CDR3 here is CASSYYRGREQFF. In DNA form, the CDR3 reads TGCGCCAGCAGCTACTACAGGGGGCGGGAGCAGTTCTTC.

The chain links TRBV4-1 to TRBJ2-7; weak D call: TRBD1 (5 bases). With 1 base removed from V and 2 bases from J, the gap between germline ends came to 12 bases. Germline assignment: CDR1 MGHRA and CDR2 YSYEKL. The CDR3 runs to 15 residues. The CDR3 sequence is CASSQVRDSPYEQYF. The CDR3 bases are TGCGCCAGCAGCCAAGTGAGAGACAGCCCCTACGAGCAGTACTTC.

V usage is TRBV7-8 and J usage is TRBJ1-6; TRBD1 might be the D (5 bases). Deletions cut 5 bases from V and 3 bases from J, with 14 bases between. This CDR3 has 16 amino acids. Per germline, CDR1 SGHVS and CDR2 FQNEAQ. The chain's CDR3 is CASSNSGLDYNSPLHF. The CDR3 coding sequence is TGTGCCAGCAGCAATTCGGGACTGGACTATAATTCACCCCTCCACTTT.

The gene calls are TRBV2 and TRBJ1-5; 7 nucleotides agree with TRBD1. This CDR3 has 13 amino acids. The J segment lost 5 bases and the V segment lost 6 bases, leaving 4 bases of the junction unmatched. Germline V CDR1 and CDR2: SNHLY, FYNNEI. In DNA form, the CDR3 reads TGTGCCAGCAGACCAGACAGGGATCAGCCCCAGCATTTT. Translated, it gives CASRPDRDQPQHF.

By share, this clone counts as large. The gene calls are TRBV2 and TRBJ1-2; D is possibly TRBD1 (6 bases). Germline V gene lookup returns CDR1 SNHLY and CDR2 FYNNEI. V was pared by 3 bases and J by 7 bases, with 15 bases between. The CDR3 is made up of 14 amino acids. The CDR3 is CASSDRGAGFGYTF. The CDR3 coding sequence is TGTGCCAGCAGTGATCGGGGGGCGGGTTTTGGCTACACCTTC.

This clone was seen once. The DNA for the CDR3 is TGTGCCAGCAGCTTAGGGTGGGGACAGGGCACAGATACGCAGTATTTT. This codes for CASSLGWGQGTDTQYF. The chain uses TRBV7-7 and TRBJ2-3; 8 bases are shared with TRBD1. The V gene end was trimmed by 1 base and the J gene end by 1 base; junction bases not matched to a gene: 4. The CDR3 runs to 16 residues. Germline CDR1 reads SSHAT; CDR2 reads FNYEAQ (reference sequence).

This chain joins TRBV2 and TRBJ2-5; D not certain. Trimming cost V 4 bases and J 2 bases, with 5 bases left between them. Germline-derived CDR1 and CDR2 are SNHLY and FYNNEI. CDR3 length: 12 residues. DNA of the CDR3: TGTGCCAGCAGTGTTGTGCAAGAGACCCAGTACTTC. Translating it yields CASSVVQETQYF.

This clone was seen only once. The genes are TRBV7-9 and TRBJ2-7; 9 nucleotides agree with TRBD1. CDR1 and CDR2 from the germline V gene are SEHNR and FQNEAQ (reference sequence). Germline trimming cut 5 bases from V and 3 bases from J; bases unmatched to any gene: 5. The CDR3 is 14 amino acids. CDR3 amino acids: CASSHRDRVYEQYF. Written as DNA, the CDR3 is TGTGCCAGCAGCCACCGGGACAGGGTCTACGAGCAGTACTTC.

This clone appeared a few times. V and J are TRBV7-8 and TRBJ2-7; 11 bases are shared with TRBD1. This CDR3 comprises 17 residues. With 5 bases clipped from V and 5 bases from J, the junction kept 14 bases outside the gene matches. CDR1 is SGHVS and CDR2 is FQNEAQ in the germline V gene. CDR3 loop: CASSPRAQGQGVHEQYF. In DNA, the CDR3 is TGTGCCAGCAGCCCCAGAGCCCAGGGACAGGGGGTCCACGAGCAGTACTTC.